The source of this T cell receptor (beta chain) is a study of Tregs in tolerant kidney transplant recipients. CDR1 is SGHKS, CDR2 YYEKEE, per germline (reference sequence). This CDR3 is 16 amino acids long. Trimming removed 0 bases from V and 0 bases from J, with 10 bases in between. Related graft donors supplied nonmyeloablative bone marrow transplants, and mixed chimerism was transient. Unstimulated regulatory T cells (CD4+CD25+CD127-), CD4+CD25- non-regulatory cells, CD4 and CD8 cells were FACS-sorted from thawed PBMCs. Using immunoSEQ multiplex PCR, the repertoire was profiled, and TCRdb retains in-frame clones only, with some absent. This sample yields about 50,000 clones, of which more than 70% are seen a single time; roughly 16% belongs to the top ten.

The chain recombines TRBV5-5 with TRBJ2-1, with D hard to call. Sequenced material: CD8+ T cells from blood (PBMCs), taken 12 months after the transplant. The clonotype was recovered from a human patient who received a combined kidney and bone marrow transplant. Some T cells could come from the graft donor. As DNA, the CDR3 is TGTGCCAGCAGCTTGGTCCGAGGATACTCCTACAATGAGCAGTTCTTC. Amino acids: CASSLVRGYSYNEQFF.